A selection of T cell receptor beta chains follows, all from one sample in a study of OX40 agonist ivuxolimab in advanced cancers. Generated by immunoSEQ multiplex PCR, the TCRdb table keeps only in-frame clones and is missing some. The sample shows around 140,000 clones, around nine tenths of them seen only once. Here the sequenced sample was CD4+ or CD8+ T cells sorted from blood, taken in a trial of the OX40 agonist ivuxolimab. All receptors come from an adult with an advanced solid tumor such as melanoma, head and neck, liver or kidney cancer. Both conserved end residues are part of each CDR3. A D gene is named only where the DNA matches it firmly. Rows may omit the clone size; those that give it use once, few, many or a size class.

j_call,d_call,clone_size,v_call,cdr3_nt,cdr3_aa
TRBJ2-2,NA,NA,TRBV7-9,TGTGCCAGCCGGGACTTTAACACCGGGGAGCTGTTTTTT,CASRDFNTGELFF
TRBJ2-5,TRBD1,NA,TRBV30,TGTGCCTGGAGTAAAGGGACAGGCCCAGAGACCCAGTACTTC,CAWSKGTGPETQYF
TRBJ1-2,NA,NA,TRBV12-5,TGTGCTAGTGGCCCCGCTAAGGACCCTCCCGGGCGGGGCTACACCTTC,CASGPAKDPPGRGYTF
TRBJ2-7,TRBD2,NA,TRBV28,TGTGCCAGCAGTTTAACTAGCGGGAGGCGGTACGAGCAGTACTTC,CASSLTSGRRYEQYF
TRBJ2-7,TRBD2,NA,TRBV7-9,TGTGCCAGCAGTCCGGCGACTAGCGGGTACTCCTACGAGCAGTACTTC,CASSPATSGYSYEQYF
TRBJ1-5,NA,NA,TRBV6-6,TGTGCCAGCAGTTACTCGCAATCCATCAATCAGCCCCAGCATTTT,CASSYSQSINQPQHF
TRBJ1-1,NA,NA,TRBV27,TGTGCCAGCAGCTTAAGGCCGGGCCCCACTGAAGCTTTCTTT,CASSLRPGPTEAFF
TRBJ2-7,TRBD1,NA,TRBV6-6,TGTGCCAGCAGTTACGGGGACAGGGCCTCCTACGAGCAGTACTTC,CASSYGDRASYEQYF
TRBJ2-2,TRBD2,NA,TRBV7-3,TGTGCCAGCAGCTTAACTGGTACTAGCGGGAGGATCACCGGGGAGCTGTTTTTT,CASSLTGTSGRITGELFF
TRBJ1-4,TRBD1,NA,TRBV7-9,TGTGCCAGCAGTCCCGTTCTAGGGGGCAATGAAAAACTGTTTTTT,CASSPVLGGNEKLFF
TRBJ1-3,NA,NA,TRBV11-2,TGTGCCAGCAGCTTAGTGCCCGACTCTGGAAACACCATATATTTT,CASSLVPDSGNTIYF
TRBJ1-5,TRBD1,NA,TRBV19,TGTGCCAGTAGTCCGGACAGGGTGGGACAGCCCCAGCATTTT,CASSPDRVGQPQHF
TRBJ1-2,TRBD1,NA,TRBV28,TGTGCCAGCAGGGGGCTGACAGGGGACTATGGCTACACCTTC,CASRGLTGDYGYTF
TRBJ2-1,TRBD2,NA,TRBV30,TGTGCCTGGATGCGGGGGGGTGGTGTTGGTGAGCAGTTCTTC,CAWMRGGGVGEQFF
TRBJ2-7,NA,NA,TRBV2,TGTGCCAGCATAAACTCTCTCTCCTACGAGCAGTACTTC,CASINSLSYEQYF
TRBJ1-1,NA,NA,TRBV27,TGTGCCAGCAGTTTTCTCCTGAACACTGAAGCTTTCTTT,CASSFLLNTEAFF
TRBJ2-6,NA,NA,TRBV10-3,TGTGCCATCAGTGCACCCGGGACGGGAAACGTCCTGACTTTC,CAISAPGTGNVLTF
TRBJ2-1,NA,NA,TRBV2,TGTGCCAGCAGTGAGGGCAGTCGCAATGAGCAGTTCTTC,CASSEGSRNEQFF
TRBJ2-2,TRBD2,NA,TRBV7-2,TGTGCCAGCAGCTTAGCGCTGACTAGCATTTCGAACACCGGGGAGCTGTTTTTT,CASSLALTSISNTGELFF
TRBJ2-1,TRBD2,NA,TRBV7-9,TGTGCCAGCAGCTTGACTAGCGGAGCCAGCTACAATGAGCAGTTCTTC,CASSLTSGASYNEQFF
TRBJ2-2,TRBD2,few,TRBV4-2,TGTGCCAGCAGTTATACTAGCGGGACCGGGGAGCTGTTTTTT,CASSYTSGTGELFF
TRBJ1-1,NA,NA,TRBV28,TGTGCCAGCAGTTTAGGGGGGGGCACTGAAGCTTTCTTT,CASSLGGGTEAFF
TRBJ1-1,NA,NA,TRBV6-1,TGTGCCAGCATAAGGACCTCGAACACTGAAGCTTTCTTT,CASIRTSNTEAFF
TRBJ1-2,NA,NA,TRBV7-2,TGTGCCAGCAGTTACAGGGACGGGGGCTACACCTTC,CASSYRDGGYTF
TRBJ2-7,NA,NA,TRBV27,TGTGCCAGCAGCCCCCGGCCCTACGAGCAGTACTTC,CASSPRPYEQYF
TRBJ2-7,TRBD2,once,TRBV4-2,TGTGCCAGCAGCCAAGATTCCGGACTAGCGGGATACGAGCAGTACTTC,CASSQDSGLAGYEQYF
TRBJ2-1,TRBD1,NA,TRBV27,TGTGCCAGCAGTCCCGAGACAGGGGAGGTTTACAATGAGCAGTTCTTC,CASSPETGEVYNEQFF
TRBJ2-7,TRBD1,once,TRBV28,TGTGCCAGCAGTCGGGACAGACCCTACGAGCAGTACTTC,CASSRDRPYEQYF
TRBJ2-6,TRBD1,once,TRBV28,TGTGCCAGCAGCCCCCCGGGACAGGGTTCTGGGGCCAACGTCCTGACTTTC,CASSPPGQGSGANVLTF
TRBJ1-1,NA,NA,TRBV6-6,TGTGCCAGCAGACCGGGACACGAGAACACTGAAGCTTTCTTT,CASRPGHENTEAFF
TRBJ2-3,TRBD1,NA,TRBV7-9,TGTGCCAGCAGCTTAGGGGGCCCGGGACAGGGGGGCACAGATACGCAGTATTTT,CASSLGGPGQGGTDTQYF
TRBJ1-5,TRBD1,once,TRBV15,TGTGCCACCAGCTCTCAGCAGGGGGTCGGTCAGCCCCAGCATTTT,CATSSQQGVGQPQHF
TRBJ1-2,NA,NA,TRBV28,TGTGCCAGCAGTTGGACGGTATGGGGAAGTGATTATGGCTACACCTTC,CASSWTVWGSDYGYTF
TRBJ2-2,TRBD2,NA,TRBV10-3,TGTGCCATCAGTGAGCTCCCGGTAGCGGGAGGCTCCGGGGAGCTGTTTTTT,CAISELPVAGGSGELFF
TRBJ2-5,TRBD1,NA,TRBV5-4,TGTGCCAGCAGCTGGGGACAGGGTGGAGAGACCCAGTACTTC,CASSWGQGGETQYF
TRBJ2-1,NA,once,TRBV5-1,TGCGCCAGCAGCTTGGGTGGGGTCTCGTACAATGAGCAGTTCTTC,CASSLGGVSYNEQFF
TRBJ2-7,TRBD1,NA,TRBV2,TGTGCCAGCAGTACCGACAGGGGCAACGAGCAGTACTTC,CASSTDRGNEQYF
TRBJ1-1,NA,NA,TRBV27,TGTGCCAGCAGTTTATCCCACCTCGGCACTGAAGCTTTCTTT,CASSLSHLGTEAFF
TRBJ1-1,NA,NA,TRBV19,TGTGCCAGTAGTATAGGGTCCGGGGGTAACACTGAAGCTTTCTTT,CASSIGSGGNTEAFF
TRBJ2-5,NA,NA,TRBV9,TGTGCCAGCAGCGTAGGTGGGGAAGAGACCCAGTACTTC,CASSVGGEETQYF
TRBJ2-7,NA,once,TRBV7-6,TGTGCCAGCAGCTCCCGGCAGGACGGCGAGCAGTACTTC,CASSSRQDGEQYF
TRBJ1-5,TRBD1,NA,TRBV18,TGTGCCAGCTCAACAGGGGGCCTAGGCAATCAGCCCCAGCATTTT,CASSTGGLGNQPQHF
TRBJ2-5,TRBD2,NA,TRBV6-5,TGTGCCAGCAGGGAAGGGAGCGGGAGGGAGACCCAGTACTTC,CASREGSGRETQYF
TRBJ1-5,NA,NA,TRBV11-2,TGTGCCAGCAGCTTATCTAGGGGTAGGGATCAGCCCCAGCATTTT,CASSLSRGRDQPQHF
TRBJ2-3,NA,NA,TRBV25-1,TGTGCCAGCAGTGATGGGCCGTGGGGCCCAGATACGCAGTATTTT,CASSDGPWGPDTQYF
TRBJ2-7,TRBD1,once,TRBV28,TGTGCCAGCAGTTCTTCCGGGACAGCCTCATTCTACGAGCAGTACTTC,CASSSSGTASFYEQYF
TRBJ2-7,NA,NA,TRBV21-1,TGTGCCAGCAGCACGCCTGCCCTAGCGGGTGCCGTCTCCTACGAGCAGTACTTC,CASSTPALAGAVSYEQYF
TRBJ2-1,TRBD2,NA,TRBV5-1,TGCGCCAGCAGCCCTACGACTAGCGGGTTATTAAGTGAGCAGTTCTTC,CASSPTTSGLLSEQFF
TRBJ2-7,NA,NA,TRBV19,TGTGCCAGTAGTATAAGAGGACAAGCCTACGAGCAGTACTTC,CASSIRGQAYEQYF
TRBJ2-5,TRBD2,NA,TRBV28,TGTGCCAGCAGTCGTCCGGGACTAGCGGAAGAGACCCAGTACTTC,CASSRPGLAEETQYF
TRBJ2-2,TRBD2,NA,TRBV9,TGTGCCAGCAGCGGTAGCGGGAGGGCCACCGGGGAGCTGTTTTTT,CASSGSGRATGELFF
TRBJ1-2,NA,NA,TRBV10-2,TGCGCCAGCAGTGAGTCGGGGACGCCAGATGGCTACACCTTC,CASSESGTPDGYTF
TRBJ2-1,NA,once,TRBV7-6,TGTGCCAGCAGCTTAAGTAGCCCCTACAATGAGCAGTTCTTC,CASSLSSPYNEQFF
TRBJ1-2,TRBD1,NA,TRBV7-3,TGTGCCAGCAGCTCGGGACAGGGAATAAATGGCTACACCTTC,CASSSGQGINGYTF
TRBJ2-3,NA,NA,TRBV6-5,TGTGCCAGCAGGAAGACAGGAATAAGCACAGATACGCAGTATTTT,CASRKTGISTDTQYF
TRBJ2-5,NA,NA,TRBV7-9,TGTGCCAGCAGCTATAACCAAGAGACCCAGTACTTC,CASSYNQETQYF
TRBJ2-2,NA,NA,TRBV6-1,TGTGCCAGCACCCCAGGCGGTGGTAACACCGGGGAGCTGTTTTTT,CASTPGGGNTGELFF